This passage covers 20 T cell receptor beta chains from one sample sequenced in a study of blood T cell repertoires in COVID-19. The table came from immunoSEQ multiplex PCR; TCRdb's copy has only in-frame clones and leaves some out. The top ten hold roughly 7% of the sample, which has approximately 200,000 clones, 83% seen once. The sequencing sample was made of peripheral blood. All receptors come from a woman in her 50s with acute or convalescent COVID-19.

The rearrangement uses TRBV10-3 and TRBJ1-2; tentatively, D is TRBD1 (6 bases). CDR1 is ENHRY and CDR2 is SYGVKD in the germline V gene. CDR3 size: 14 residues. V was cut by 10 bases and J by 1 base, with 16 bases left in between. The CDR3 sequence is CATTPGDFNYGYTF. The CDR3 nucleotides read TGTGCCACCACCCCAGGGGATTTTAACTATGGCTACACCTTC.

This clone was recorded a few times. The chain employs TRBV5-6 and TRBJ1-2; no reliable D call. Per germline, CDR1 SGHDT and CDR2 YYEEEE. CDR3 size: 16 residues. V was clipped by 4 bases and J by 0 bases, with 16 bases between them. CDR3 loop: CASSPRLRGTNYGYTF. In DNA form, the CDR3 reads TGTGCCAGCAGCCCCCGACTTCGAGGGACTAACTATGGCTACACCTTC.

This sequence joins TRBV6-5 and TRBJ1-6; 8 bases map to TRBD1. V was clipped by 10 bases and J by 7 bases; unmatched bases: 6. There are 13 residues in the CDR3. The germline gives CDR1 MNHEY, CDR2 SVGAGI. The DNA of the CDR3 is TGTGCCATCGCCCGGGACAGGAATTCACCCCTCCACTTT. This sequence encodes CAIARDRNSPLHF.

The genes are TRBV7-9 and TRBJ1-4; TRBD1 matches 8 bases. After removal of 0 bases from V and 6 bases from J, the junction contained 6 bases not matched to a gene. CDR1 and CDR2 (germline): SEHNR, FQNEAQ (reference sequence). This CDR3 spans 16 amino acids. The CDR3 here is CASSLARAGGHEKLFF. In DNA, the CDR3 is TGTGCCAGCAGCTTAGCGCGGGCAGGGGGCCATGAAAAACTGTTTTTT. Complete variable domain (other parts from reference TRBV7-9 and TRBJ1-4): DTGVSQNPRHKITKRGQNVTFRCDPISEHNRLYWYRQTLGQGPEFLTYFQNEAQLEKSRLLSDRFSAERPKGSFSTLEIQRTEQGDSAMYLCASSLARAGGHEKLFFGSGTQLSVL.

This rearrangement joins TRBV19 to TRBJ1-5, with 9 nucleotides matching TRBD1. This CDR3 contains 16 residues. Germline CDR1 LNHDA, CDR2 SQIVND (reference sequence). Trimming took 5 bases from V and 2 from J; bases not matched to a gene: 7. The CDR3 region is CASSSGRDRGNQPQHF. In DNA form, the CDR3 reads TGTGCCAGTAGTTCCGGCCGGGACAGGGGCAATCAGCCCCAGCATTTT.

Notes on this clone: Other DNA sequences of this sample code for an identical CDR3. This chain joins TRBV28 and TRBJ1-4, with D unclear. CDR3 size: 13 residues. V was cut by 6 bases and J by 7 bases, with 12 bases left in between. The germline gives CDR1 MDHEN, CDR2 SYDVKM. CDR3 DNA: TGTGCCAGCAGGGACGGCGGGAGTGAAAAACTGTTTTTT. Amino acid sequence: CASRDGGSEKLFF.

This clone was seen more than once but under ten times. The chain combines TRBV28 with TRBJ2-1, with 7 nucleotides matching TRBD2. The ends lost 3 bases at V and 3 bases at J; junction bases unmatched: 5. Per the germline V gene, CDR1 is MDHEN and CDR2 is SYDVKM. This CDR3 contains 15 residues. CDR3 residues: CASSLAGEGYNEQFF. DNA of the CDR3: TGTGCCAGCAGTTTGGCGGGAGAGGGCTACAATGAGCAGTTCTTC. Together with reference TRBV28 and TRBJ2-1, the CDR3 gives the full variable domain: DVKVTQSSRYLVKRTGEKVFLECVQDMDHENMFWYRQDPGLGLRLIYFSYDVKMKEKGDIPEGYSVSREKKERFSLILESASTNQTSMYLCASSLAGEGYNEQFFGPGTRLTVL.

CDR3 in amino acids: CASSYYVRSGYTF. DNA of the CDR3: TGTGCCAGCAGCTACTATGTGAGGTCGGGCTACACCTTC. The chain couples TRBV5-5 to TRBJ1-2, with D uncertain. This CDR3 has 13 residues. Germline assignment: CDR1 SGHKS and CDR2 YYEKEE (reference sequence). Trimming took off 3 bases at V and 8 bases at J, with 14 bases between the two ends.

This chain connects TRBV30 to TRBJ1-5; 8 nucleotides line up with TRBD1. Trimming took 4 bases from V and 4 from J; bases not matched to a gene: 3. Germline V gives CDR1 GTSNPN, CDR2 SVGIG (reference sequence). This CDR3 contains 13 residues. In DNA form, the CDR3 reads TGTGCCTGGAACAGGGGGGCGAATCAGCCCCAGCATTTT. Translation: CAWNRGANQPQHF.

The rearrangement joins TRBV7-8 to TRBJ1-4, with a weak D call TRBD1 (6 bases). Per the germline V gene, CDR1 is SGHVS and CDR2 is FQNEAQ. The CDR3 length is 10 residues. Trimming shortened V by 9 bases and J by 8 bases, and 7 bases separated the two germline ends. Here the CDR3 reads CASQGEKLFF. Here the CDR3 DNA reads TGTGCCAGTCAGGGGGAAAAACTGTTTTTT.

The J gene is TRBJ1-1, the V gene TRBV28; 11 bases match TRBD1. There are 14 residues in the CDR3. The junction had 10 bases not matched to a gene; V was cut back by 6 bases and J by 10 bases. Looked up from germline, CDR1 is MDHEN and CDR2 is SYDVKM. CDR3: CASRRDRGVRGAFF. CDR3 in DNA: TGTGCCAGCAGACGGGACAGGGGGGTACGGGGAGCTTTCTTT.

The DNA for the CDR3 is TGTGCCAGCAGTTTCGGGGGAACTAGCACAGATACGCAGTATTTT. It encodes CASSFGGTSTDTQYF. The chain uses TRBV6-2 or TRBV6-3 and TRBJ2-3; TRBD2 is a possible D gene (6 bases). This CDR3 is built from 15 residues. The germline CDR1 and CDR2 sequences are MNHEY and SVGEGT. Trimming cost V 4 bases and J 0 bases, with 11 bases left between them.

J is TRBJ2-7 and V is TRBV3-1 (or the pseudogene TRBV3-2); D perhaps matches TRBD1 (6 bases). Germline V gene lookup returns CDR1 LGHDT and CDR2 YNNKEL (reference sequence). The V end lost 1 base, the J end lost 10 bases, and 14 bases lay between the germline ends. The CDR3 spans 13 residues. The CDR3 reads CASSQGAWGQQYF. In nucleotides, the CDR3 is TGTGCCAGCAGCCAAGGGGCCTGGGGACAACAGTACTTC.

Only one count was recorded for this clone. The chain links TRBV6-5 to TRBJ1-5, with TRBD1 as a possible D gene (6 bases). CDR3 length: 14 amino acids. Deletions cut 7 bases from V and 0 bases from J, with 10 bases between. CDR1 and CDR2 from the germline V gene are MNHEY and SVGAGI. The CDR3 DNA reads TGTGCCAGCATCCTACAGGGTAGCAATCAGCCCCAGCATTTT. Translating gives CASILQGSNQPQHF.

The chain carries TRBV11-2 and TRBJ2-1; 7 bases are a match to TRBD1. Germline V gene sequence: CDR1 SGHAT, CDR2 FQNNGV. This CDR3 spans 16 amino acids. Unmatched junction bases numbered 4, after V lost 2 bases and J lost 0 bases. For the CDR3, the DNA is TGTGCCAGCAGCTTACCGGACAGGAGCTCCTACAATGAGCAGTTCTTC. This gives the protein CASSLPDRSSYNEQFF. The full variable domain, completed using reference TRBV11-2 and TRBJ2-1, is EAGVAQSPRYKIIEKRQSVAFWCNPISGHATLYWYQQILGQGPKLLIQFQNNGVVDDSQLPKDRFSAERLKGVDSTLKIQPAKLEDSAVYLCASSLPDRSSYNEQFFGPGTRLTVL.

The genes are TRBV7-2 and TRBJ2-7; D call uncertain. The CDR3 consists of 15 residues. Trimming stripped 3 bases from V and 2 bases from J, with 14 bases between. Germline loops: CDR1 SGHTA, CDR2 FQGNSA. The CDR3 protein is CASSFSAFGAYEQYF. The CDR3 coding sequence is TGTGCCAGCAGCTTCAGCGCCTTCGGCGCCTACGAGCAGTACTTC. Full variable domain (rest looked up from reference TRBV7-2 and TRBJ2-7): GAGVSQSPSNKVTEKGKDVELRCDPISGHTALYWYRQSLGQGLEFLIYFQGNSAPDKSGLPSDRFSAERTGGSVSTLTIQRTQQEDSAVYLCASSFSAFGAYEQYFGPGTRLTVT.

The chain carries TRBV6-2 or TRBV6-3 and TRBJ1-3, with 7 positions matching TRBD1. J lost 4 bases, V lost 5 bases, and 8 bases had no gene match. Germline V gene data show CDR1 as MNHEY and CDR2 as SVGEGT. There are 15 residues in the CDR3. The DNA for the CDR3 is TGTGCCAGCAGTCGACCGGGACAGCCAGGAAACACCATATATTTT. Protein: CASSRPGQPGNTIYF.

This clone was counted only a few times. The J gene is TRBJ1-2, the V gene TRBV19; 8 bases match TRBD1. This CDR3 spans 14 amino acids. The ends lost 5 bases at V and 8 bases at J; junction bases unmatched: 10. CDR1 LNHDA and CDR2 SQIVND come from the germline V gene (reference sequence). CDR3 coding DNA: TGTGCCAGTAGTCCCGGGCAGGGGGCCGAGGGCTACACCTTC. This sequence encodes CASSPGQGAEGYTF.

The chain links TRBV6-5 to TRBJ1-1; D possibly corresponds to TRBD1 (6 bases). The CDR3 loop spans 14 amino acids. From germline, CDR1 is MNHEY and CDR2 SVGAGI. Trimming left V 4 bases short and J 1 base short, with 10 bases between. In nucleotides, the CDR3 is TGTGCCAGCAGTTTCTTAGGGGGGAACACTGAAGCTTTCTTT. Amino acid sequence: CASSFLGGNTEAFF.

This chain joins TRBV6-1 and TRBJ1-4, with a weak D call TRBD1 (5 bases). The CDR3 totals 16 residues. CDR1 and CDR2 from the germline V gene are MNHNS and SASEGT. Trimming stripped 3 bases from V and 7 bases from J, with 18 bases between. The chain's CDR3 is CASSETGVGGGEKLFF. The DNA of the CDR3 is TGTGCCAGCAGTGAGACGGGAGTGGGGGGTGGTGAAAAACTGTTTTTT.